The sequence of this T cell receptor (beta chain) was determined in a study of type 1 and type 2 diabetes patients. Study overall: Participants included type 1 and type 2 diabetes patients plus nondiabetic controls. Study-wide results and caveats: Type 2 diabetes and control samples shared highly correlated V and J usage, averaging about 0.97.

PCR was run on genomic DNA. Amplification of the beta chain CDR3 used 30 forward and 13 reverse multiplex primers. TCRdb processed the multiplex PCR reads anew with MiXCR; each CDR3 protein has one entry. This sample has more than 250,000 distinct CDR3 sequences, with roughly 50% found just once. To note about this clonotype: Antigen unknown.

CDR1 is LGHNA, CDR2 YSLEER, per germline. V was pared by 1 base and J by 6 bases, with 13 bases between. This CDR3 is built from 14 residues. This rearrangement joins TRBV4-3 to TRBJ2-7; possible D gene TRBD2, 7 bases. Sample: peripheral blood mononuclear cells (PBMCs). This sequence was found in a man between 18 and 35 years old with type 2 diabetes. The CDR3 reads CASSQVGGLSEQYF. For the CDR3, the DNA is TGCGCCAGCAGCCAAGTGGGGGGGCTTAGCGAGCAGTACTTC.